Listed below are T cell receptor beta chains from one sample, sequenced in a study of blood T cell repertoires in COVID-19. The repertoire was sequenced with immunoSEQ multiplex PCR; TCRdb's copy has only in-frame clones and lacks some. The sample contains over 150,000 clones, 80% to 90% of which appear only once. Sequenced material: peripheral blood. The receptor source for this set is a woman in her sixties or seventies who had recovered from COVID-19. Both conserved end residues are trimmed from each CDR3.

V	J	CDR3
TRBV18	TRBJ2-3	ASSPNRGGGTDTQY
TRBV9	TRBJ2-2	ASTRRASGRVGELF
TRBV4-1	TRBJ2-1	ASSRLLAGGRGDEQF
TRBV30	TRBJ2-3	AWGGGNTDTQY
TRBV10-2	TRBJ2-7	ASSPPGGGREQY
TRBV25-1	TRBJ1-1	ASSVSGGGNTEAF
TRBV6-5	TRBJ2-7	ASGLAGYEQY
TRBV19	TRBJ2-3	ASQMGPGIDTQY
TRBV18	TRBJ2-6	ASSSRGQGGSGANVLT
TRBV7-2	TRBJ2-5	ASSPPGDGETQY
TRBV9	TRBJ2-3	ASSPRGSGGPDTQY
TRBV5-1	TRBJ1-1	ASSFRKGEMNTEAF
TRBV2	TRBJ2-3	ATRPGRPRPDTQY
TRBV4-1	TRBJ2-7	ASSQRWGRGPEEQY
TRBV2	TRBJ2-4	ASSEVGVPAKNIQY
TRBV7-8	TRBJ1-2	ASSSDRGNYGYT
TRBV7-9	TRBJ2-2	ASSLVAGVGELF
TRBV4-2	TRBJ2-7	ASSQDGRLTYEQY
TRBV19	TRBJ1-1	ATRTGGSEAF
TRBV24-1	TRBJ2-5	ATSAIGGFQETQY
TRBV5-6	TRBJ1-5	ASSSQTGAHSNQPQH
TRBV4-1	TRBJ1-1	ASSLREGANTEAF
TRBV3-1/TRBV3-2	TRBJ2-7	ASGGPTYEQY
TRBV7-8	TRBJ2-1	ASSPEGRLGEQF
TRBV19	TRBJ2-1	ASSWQASNNEQF
TRBV3-1/TRBV3-2	TRBJ1-3	ASSQGPSNTIY
TRBV28	TRBJ2-3	ASSPTPDTQY
TRBV9	TRBJ1-1	ASSTPGLLEAF
TRBV7-9	TRBJ2-2	ASNPWGGATGELF
TRBV15	TRBJ1-5	ATSMEGLWNQPQH
TRBV19	TRBJ1-1	ASQYGAGGEAF
TRBV12-3/TRBV12-4	TRBJ1-2	ASSLGQSYGYT
TRBV6-5	TRBJ2-7	ASTRQTSYEQY
TRBV27	TRBJ2-3	ASRRTSGGTDTQY
TRBV5-1	TRBJ2-7	ASSLAAEFDEQY
TRBV9	TRBJ1-3	ASSQPITDTIY
TRBV21-1	TRBJ1-6	ASSKALPGTDSPLH
TRBV9	TRBJ1-2	ASSPRTGAGGYT
TRBV3-1/TRBV3-2	TRBJ1-5	ASSQDFGNQPQH
TRBV12-3/TRBV12-4	TRBJ2-7	ASSLGADYEQY
TRBV6-4	TRBJ2-2	ASSDSTANTGELF